This is a list of T cell receptor beta chains from one sample in a study of T-cell reconstitution after alpha-beta-depleted transplantation in children. TCRdb reprocessed the PCR reads with MiXCR, giving one entry per CDR3 protein. The table has just under 550,000 distinct CDR3 sequences, around 20% seen once. Sequenced here: PBMCs from the stem cell graft donor, sampled from the stem cell graft. The receptors shown here come from a human donor who donated a stem cell graft to a child with acute lymphoblastic leukemia. Both conserved end residues are part of each CDR3. The D gene is left open where the match is weak. The size of a clone is reported for some rows only, either as once, few or many, or as a class for expanded clones.

d_call clone_size j_call v_call cdr3_aa cdr3_nt
. many TRBJ2-4 TRBV29-1 CSVDLAKNIQYF TGCAGCGTTGACCTGGCCAAAAACATTCAGTACTTC
. . TRBJ2-4 TRBV12-2 CASRLAIQGNGVLAKNIQYF TGTGCAAGTCGCTTAGCGATCCAGGGGAATGGGGTACTAGCCAAAAACATTCAGTACTTC
TRBD2 . TRBJ2-7 TRBV7-9 CASSLGGTSGSREQYF TGTGCCAGCAGCTTAGGAGGGACTAGCGGGAGTCGCGAGCAGTACTTC
. . TRBJ2-1 TRBV7-6 CASSGRGRVFDEQFF TGTGCCAGCAGCGGGCGGGGCAGGGTATTCGATGAGCAGTTCTTC
. few TRBJ2-1 TRBV4-1 CASTLRPGGLGARLSYNEQFF TGCGCCAGCACCCTACGACCAGGGGGACTGGGGGCCAGACTTTCCTACAATGAGCAGTTCTTC
. . TRBJ1-2 TRBV29-1 CSVEETVNGYTF TGCAGCGTTGAAGAAACCGTCAATGGCTACACCTTC
TRBD2 few TRBJ2-1 TRBV6-4 CASSEGLAGDEQFF TGTGCCAGCAGTGAAGGGCTAGCGGGAGATGAGCAGTTCTTC
. . TRBJ2-7 TRBV18 CASSPPSPGLMSPEQYF TGTGCCAGCTCACCACCTTCGCCGGGACTGATGTCCCCCGAGCAGTACTTC
. . TRBJ2-7 TRBV7-6 CASSSGQRKMQYF TGTGCCAGCAGCTCGGGACAACGAAAGATGCAGTACTTC
TRBD2 . TRBJ2-1 TRBV20-1 CSAGRGEQFF TGCAGTGCGGGGCGGGGGGAGCAGTTCTTC
TRBD1 . TRBJ2-2 TRBV29-1 CSTQQGTGELFF TGCAGCACCCAACAGGGGACCGGGGAGCTGTTTTTT
. few TRBJ1-1 TRBV12-3/TRBV12-4 CASSLPFTGSWSTEAFF TGTGCCAGCAGTTTACCCTTTACAGGGTCCTGGAGCACTGAAGCTTTCTTT
. . TRBJ1-2 TRBV5-1 CASRPMTSGGYTF TGCGCCAGCAGACCCATGACTAGTGGTGGCTACACCTTC
. . TRBJ1-4 TRBV28 CASSLGSLLNEKLFF TGTGCCAGCAGTTTGGGCAGCCTACTTAATGAAAAACTGTTTTTT
. once TRBJ2-3 TRBV23-1 CASSQMEGQESTDTQYF TGCGCCAGCAGTCAAATGGAGGGCCAGGAAAGCACAGATACGCAGTATTTT
. few TRBJ2-3 TRBV5-6 CASSLASGTDTQYF TGTGCCAGCAGCTTGGCTAGCGGCACAGATACGCAGTATTTT
. few TRBJ1-4 TRBV27 CASLPRGLATNEKLFF TGTGCCAGCTTACCCCGGGGCCTTGCAACTAATGAAAAACTGTTTTTT
TRBD2 . TRBJ2-7 TRBV12-3/TRBV12-4 CASSWTSGETYEQYF TGTGCCAGCAGTTGGACTAGCGGAGAGACCTACGAGCAGTACTTC
. . TRBJ2-5 TRBV5-1 CASSIWTAQETQYF TGCGCCAGCAGCATCTGGACAGCACAAGAGACCCAGTACTTC
. few TRBJ2-3 TRBV20-1 CSAMVDSTDTQYF TGCAGTGCTATGGTGGACAGCACAGATACGCAGTATTTT
TRBD1 . TRBJ1-1 TRBV12-3/TRBV12-4 CASSLAGGAYTEAFF TGTGCCAGCAGTTTGGCAGGGGGCGCTTACACTGAAGCTTTCTTT
. . TRBJ2-1 TRBV25-1 CASSDRWNEQFF TGTGCCAGCAGTGACAGGTGGAATGAGCAGTTCTTC
. . TRBJ2-1 TRBV7-3 CASSFSGDLYNEQFF TGTGCCAGCAGCTTCTCGGGGGACCTCTACAATGAGCAGTTCTTC
TRBD2 . TRBJ2-1 TRBV11-1 CASRPGLVPLSSYNEQFF TGTGCCAGCAGACCGGGACTAGTACCATTGTCGTCCTACAATGAGCAGTTCTTC
TRBD2 few TRBJ2-7 TRBV6-2/TRBV6-3 CASKVPGLDLLEQYF TGTGCCAGCAAGGTACCGGGACTAGACCTTCTGGAGCAGTACTTC
. medium-sized TRBJ1-1 TRBV27 CASTDATGSNTEAFF TGTGCCAGCACAGATGCCACAGGGTCGAACACTGAAGCTTTCTTT
. few TRBJ1-1 TRBV29-1 CSVEVPALNTEAFF TGCAGCGTTGAAGTCCCAGCGCTGAACACTGAAGCTTTCTTT
TRBD2 . TRBJ2-1 TRBV7-3 CASSLTAGGLNEQFF TGTGCCAGCAGCCTGACGGCGGGAGGGCTCAATGAGCAGTTCTTC
. . TRBJ1-3 TRBV7-9 CASSLQRLPGNTIYF TGTGCCAGCAGCTTACAGAGACTCCCTGGAAACACCATATATTTT
. . TRBJ1-1 TRBV20-1 CSARSAGMVTEAFF TGCAGTGCTAGGTCTGCAGGGATGGTAACTGAAGCTTTCTTT
. . TRBJ1-5 TRBV27 CASSLWRAAPQHF TGTGCCAGCAGTTTATGGAGGGCGGCGCCCCAGCATTTT
. . TRBJ1-1 TRBV13 CASRGWGTGIGYTEAFF TGTGCCAGCAGAGGATGGGGCACAGGCATTGGTTACACTGAAGCTTTCTTT
TRBD1 few TRBJ2-1 TRBV20-1 CSAPPQGTGVIEQFF TGCAGTGCTCCTCCTCAGGGGACAGGAGTGATTGAGCAGTTCTTC
. . TRBJ2-3 TRBV5-1 CASSGGGRNTDTQYF TGCGCCAGCAGCGGTGGCGGTCGAAACACAGATACGCAGTATTTT
TRBD1 few TRBJ1-2 TRBV2 CASSVGQGGGYGYTF TGTGCCAGCAGCGTAGGACAGGGTGGCGGATATGGCTACACCTTC
. . TRBJ1-3 TRBV5-4 CASGFGVSGNTIYF TGTGCCAGCGGCTTTGGGGTTTCTGGAAACACCATATATTTT
. few TRBJ2-1 TRBV7-9 CASSLAWVDIQFF TGTGCCAGCAGCTTAGCCTGGGTTGATATTCAGTTCTTC
TRBD1 . TRBJ2-7 TRBV15 CATSRGGTGAYEQYF TGTGCCACCAGCAGAGGCGGGACAGGGGCCTACGAGCAGTACTTC
. few TRBJ1-2 TRBV25-1 CASSESGGEVYGYTF TGTGCCAGCAGTGAGTCCGGGGGCGAAGTCTATGGCTACACCTTC
. . TRBJ2-2 TRBV20-1 CSARDLLGRNPHTGELFF TGCAGTGCTAGAGATTTGTTGGGGCGAAATCCCCACACCGGGGAGCTGTTTTTT
. few TRBJ1-4 TRBV5-1 CASSLGPGGPFSNEKLFF TGCGCCAGCAGCTTGGGCCCAGGAGGGCCCTTCAGTAATGAAAAACTGTTTTTT
. few TRBJ1-1 TRBV5-1 CASSPLDGNTEAFF TGCGCCAGCAGCCCTTTGGACGGGAACACTGAAGCTTTCTTT
TRBD1 few TRBJ2-7 TRBV6-1 CASSPGQEFYEQYF TGTGCCAGCAGTCCCGGACAGGAGTTCTACGAGCAGTACTTC
TRBD1 few TRBJ1-1 TRBV6-4 CASRTGTNTEAFF TGTGCCAGCCGGACAGGTACGAACACTGAAGCTTTCTTT
. . TRBJ2-1 TRBV5-1 CASSAPPGNEQFF TGCGCCAGCAGCGCCCCCCCGGGGAATGAGCAGTTCTTC
. . TRBJ2-7 TRBV21-1 CASIASHSYEQYF TGTGCCAGCATAGCGAGCCACTCCTACGAGCAGTACTTC
. few TRBJ2-2 TRBV18 CASSPDRVVDTGELFF TGTGCCAGCTCACCCGATAGGGTTGTGGACACCGGGGAGCTGTTTTTT
TRBD1 few TRBJ1-1 TRBV9 CASSAQGAPTEAFF TGTGCCAGCAGCGCCCAGGGGGCGCCCACTGAAGCTTTCTTT
. . TRBJ2-7 TRBV9 CASSAGPPLPPYEQYF TGTGCCAGCAGCGCCGGACCACCTCTCCCGCCTTACGAGCAGTACTTC
TRBD1 . TRBJ2-1 TRBV6-5 CASSWRTGYNEQFF TGTGCCAGCAGTTGGCGGACAGGGTACAATGAGCAGTTCTTC
. few TRBJ2-1 TRBV9 CASSEGLPNEQFF TGTGCCAGCAGCGAGGGACTGCCGAATGAGCAGTTCTTC
TRBD1 . TRBJ1-2 TRBV11-1 CASSGTGIAGNYGYTF TGTGCCAGCAGCGGGACAGGGATAGCCGGAAACTATGGCTACACCTTC